This TCR beta chain was sequenced for a study of OX40 agonist ivuxolimab in advanced cancers. For the wider study: Ivuxolimab, which targeted the costimulatory receptor OX40 (CD134), was an agonistic, fully human IgG2 monoclonal antibody. The paper describes the monotherapy dose-escalation part (N ≈ 52 patients) of the phase I trial of ivuxolimab. Three dose-escalation patients achieved partial responses, one with hepatocellular carcinoma and two with cutaneous melanoma. Intravenous ivuxolimab was administered to patients every 2 weeks at six dose levels: 0.01, 0.1, 0.3, 1.5, 3 and 10 mg/kg. The point of sequencing TCRbeta in the periphery was to test whether ivuxolimab changed TCR sequence diversity and drove clonal T-cell expansion. Of the 50 to 55 patients in dose escalation, around 19 had hepatocellular carcinoma, about 15 had melanoma, 9 had renal cell carcinoma and 9 had head and neck cancer. Prior anti-PD-1, anti-PD-L1 or anti-CTLA-4 therapy was permitted, and checkpoint inhibitors had been received by 30% to 40% of dose-escalation patients. In the dose-escalation cohort, approximately 82% of patients were male, and the mean age was about 55 years, with a range of roughly 20 to 85. Summary of the overall study and its limitations: In the 0.1-3.0 mg/kg groups, partial responders had among the lowest normalized peripheral clonal expansion, particularly in CD8+ T cells. The antigen specificity of the peripheral T cells that underwent clonal expansion was not determined. Low levels of normalized T-cell clonal expansion were also seen in some patients who did not respond. After ivuxolimab, more expanded clones were found on average in CD8+ T cells than in CD4+ T cells. At doses of 0.1 to 3.0 mg/kg, clonal expansion of both CD4+ and CD8+ T cells in blood was seen between baseline and week 6.

The sample holds a few counts of this clone. No antigen is known for it. No base quality information exists; no much larger clone differs at one position. Genomic DNA was extracted from sorted cells for sequencing of the TCRbeta CDR3 region. TCRbeta CDR3 regions were sequenced using the immunoSEQ Assay. The table comes from immuneACCESS by way of TCRdb, which keeps in-frame sequences with V and J called. Part of the clones is missing from these tables; in studies checked, under half for an unresolved V gene and the rest for unknown reasons. Across this sample there are approximately 59,000 clones, with roughly 80% seen only once. The ten largest make up 3.7% of the sample. The trial excluded patients who had a history of autoimmune disease or who were on systemic immunosuppression. In every dose cohort, peripheral blood was drawn for TCR sequencing at baseline, cycle 4 day 1, and cycle 7 day 1. Samples came from an open-label, multicenter, first-in-human phase I dose-escalation trial of ivuxolimab. Adults with locally advanced or metastatic head and neck squamous cell, hepatocellular, melanoma or renal cell carcinoma were enrolled in the trial. Before TCR sequencing, CD4+ T cells and CD8+ T cells were sorted from peripheral blood as separate populations.

V loses 6 bases, J loses 4 bases, and the germline ends lie 13 bases apart. The CDR3 spans 14 residues, from the cysteine through the phenylalanine. The only DNA kept is the CDR3, 42 bases in frame from the first base. CDR1 LNHDA and CDR2 SQIVND were looked up in the germline V gene (reference sequence). The source is an adult with an advanced solid tumor such as melanoma, head and neck, liver or kidney cancer. The specimen was CD4+ or CD8+ T cells sorted from blood, collected in a trial of the OX40 agonist ivuxolimab. The V and J segments used are TRBV19 and TRBJ1-3; the D segment cannot be called with confidence. DNA sequence: TGTGCCAGTAGCCTGACCGAGACCGGAAACACCATATATTTT. Its protein product is CASSLTETGNTIYF.